Here is one T cell receptor (beta chain) with its context. Sequencing was performed with immunoSEQ multiplex PCR; in TCRdb, only in-frame clones are kept and a portion is missing. The table shows 170,000 or so clones, with 83% occurring only once. Trimming at V came to 8 bases and at J to 4 bases, leaving 6 bases not matched to a gene. The CDR3 has 14 amino acids. The germline V gene has CDR1 MNHEY and CDR2 SMNVEV (reference sequence). The sample is drawn from a study of blood T cell repertoires in COVID-19. The sequence came from a woman aged 70-85 years with COVID-19, enrolled during active disease. What was sequenced was peripheral blood. The chain employs TRBV27 and TRBJ2-2, with 8 bases that match TRBD2. CDR3 nucleotide sequence: TGTGCCAGCGGATCAGGGACTAGCACCGGGGAGCTGTTTTTT. It specifies CASGSGTSTGELFF.